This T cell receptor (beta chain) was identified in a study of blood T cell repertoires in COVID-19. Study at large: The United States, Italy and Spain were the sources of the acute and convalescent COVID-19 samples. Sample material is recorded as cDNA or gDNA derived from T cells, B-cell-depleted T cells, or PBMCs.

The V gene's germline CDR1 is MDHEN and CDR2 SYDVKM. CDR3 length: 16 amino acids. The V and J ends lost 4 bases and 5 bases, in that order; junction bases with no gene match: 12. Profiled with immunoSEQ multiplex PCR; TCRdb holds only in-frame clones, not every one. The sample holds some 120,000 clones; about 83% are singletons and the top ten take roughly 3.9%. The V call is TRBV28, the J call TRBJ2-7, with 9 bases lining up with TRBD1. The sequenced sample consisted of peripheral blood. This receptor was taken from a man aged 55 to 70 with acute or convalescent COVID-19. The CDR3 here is CASSSLQQGARDEQYF. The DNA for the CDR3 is TGTGCCAGCAGTTCCCTTCAACAGGGGGCTAGGGACGAGCAGTACTTC.